Listed below are T cell receptor beta chains from one sample, sequenced in a study of T-cell reconstitution after alpha-beta-depleted transplantation in children. TCRdb called the PCR reads again in MiXCR, with one record for every CDR3 protein. Here the sample spans about 980,000 distinct CDR3 sequences, roughly 31% being singletons. Sequenced material: PBMCs, mostly from graft donor cells, taken 360 days after TCRalphabeta/CD19-depleted stem cell transplant. The receptor set was obtained from a boy younger than two who had a stem cell transplant for SCID, so the T cells may come from the graft donor. CDR3s include the opening cysteine and the closing phenylalanine or tryptophan. D genes are given only for firm matches. Clone size appears in some rows only: once, few, many, or a class for an expanded clone.

clone_size,v_call,d_call,j_call,cdr3_nt,cdr3_aa
few,TRBV15,.,TRBJ2-7,TGTGCCACCGTTGCAGGCCTCTTCTACGAGCAGTACTTC,CATVAGLFYEQYF
few,TRBV12-3/TRBV12-4,.,TRBJ2-1,TGTGCCAGCAGTTTAGCGAACCACAATGAGCAGTTCTTC,CASSLANHNEQFF
few,TRBV29-1,TRBD2,TRBJ2-7,TGCAGCGTTGGGGCTAGCGGGGTATCCTACGAGCAGTACTTC,CSVGASGVSYEQYF
few,TRBV5-6,.,TRBJ1-5,TGTGCCAGCAGCCTCCGAGGGGCAGGGTATCAGCCCCAGCATTTT,CASSLRGAGYQPQHF
few,TRBV15,TRBD2,TRBJ2-1,TGTGCCACCAGCAGAGAAGGGGAGGGGCAATACAATGAGCAGTTCTTC,CATSREGEGQYNEQFF
.,TRBV7-8,.,TRBJ2-5,TGTGCCAGCAGCTTAGCCTCAGGGTTGGGAAAGGAGACCCAGTACTTC,CASSLASGLGKETQYF
.,TRBV5-1,.,TRBJ2-2,TGCGCCAGCAGCGCGGCAGCTAACACCGGGGAGCTGTTTTTT,CASSAAANTGELFF
few,TRBV6-5,.,TRBJ2-4,TGTGCCAGCAGTTACTCCCCGACAGACGTACTAGCCAAAAACATTCAGTACTTC,CASSYSPTDVLAKNIQYF
few,TRBV15,.,TRBJ1-1,TGTGCCACCAGCAGAGGAGGAGCAGGCCAAATGAACACTGAAGCTTTCTTT,CATSRGGAGQMNTEAFF
.,TRBV12-3/TRBV12-4,.,TRBJ1-3,TGTGCCAGCAGTTTAGGTTGGCCTTCTGGAAACACCATATATTTT,CASSLGWPSGNTIYF
.,TRBV5-1,.,TRBJ2-3,TGCGCCAGCAGCTTGAGGCACACTACAGATACGCAGTATTTT,CASSLRHTTDTQYF
.,TRBV20-1,.,TRBJ2-7,TGCAGTGCTAGAGATTCGGGACGGGGTCTACTCGGCTACGAGCAGTACTTC,CSARDSGRGLLGYEQYF
.,TRBV12-3/TRBV12-4,.,TRBJ1-6,TGTGCCAGCAGTTTAAACAGTCGTAATTCACCCCTCCACTTT,CASSLNSRNSPLHF
once,TRBV4-1,.,TRBJ1-3,TGCGCCAGCAGCCAAGTACACTCTCAGAACACCATATATTTT,CASSQVHSQNTIYF
few,TRBV14,.,TRBJ2-2,TGTGCCAGCAGCCGTTGGGGGCATGGGAACACCGGGGAGCTGTTTTTT,CASSRWGHGNTGELFF
few,TRBV4-3,TRBD2,TRBJ2-3,TGCGCCAGCAGCCAAGTCGTAGCGGGGGCCAACCCGCGGGAGGATACGCAGTATTTT,CASSQVVAGANPREDTQYF
.,TRBV5-1,TRBD2,TRBJ2-7,TGCGCCAGCAGCTCGGAGGGACTAGCGGGGATCCCCTACGAGCAGTACTTC,CASSSEGLAGIPYEQYF
few,TRBV20-1,.,TRBJ1-2,TGCAGTGCTAGAGAGGGGCTTAGTTGGCACTATGGCTACACCTTC,CSAREGLSWHYGYTF
.,TRBV28,TRBD1,TRBJ1-1,TGTGCCAGCAGGTCAGCAGGGGGTATGAACACTGAAGCTTTCTTT,CASRSAGGMNTEAFF
.,TRBV20-1,TRBD1,TRBJ1-6,TGCAGTGCTAGACAGGGGGTTGTGGATTCACCCCTCCACTTT,CSARQGVVDSPLHF
.,TRBV29-1,.,TRBJ1-4,TGCAGCGTCGTGGACAACCTTGCAACTAATGAAAAACTGTTTTTT,CSVVDNLATNEKLFF
.,TRBV29-1,TRBD1,TRBJ1-1,TGCAGCGTGACCCGGGACAGGGGATTAAATGCTGAAGCTTTCTTT,CSVTRDRGLNAEAFF
.,TRBV2,TRBD2,TRBJ2-1,TGTGCCAGCAGTGCTTTCCGCGGGGGGTTGAATGAGCAGTTCTTC,CASSAFRGGLNEQFF
.,TRBV12-3/TRBV12-4,.,TRBJ1-3,TGTGCCAGCAGTCCGAGGGGTCTCCGTGGAAACACCATATATTTT,CASSPRGLRGNTIYF
few,TRBV4-3,.,TRBJ1-1,TGCGCCAGCAGCCAAGGGCTAAGTTGGGGGACTGAAGCTTTCTTT,CASSQGLSWGTEAFF
.,TRBV29-1,TRBD1,TRBJ1-2,TGCAGCGTTGATAATTTCGGGACAGGGCCTGGCTACACCTTC,CSVDNFGTGPGYTF
few,TRBV5-1,.,TRBJ2-2,TGCGCCAGCAGCCCGCAGGGAGTACGTAGCCGTGACACCGGGGAGCTGTTTTTT,CASSPQGVRSRDTGELFF
.,TRBV7-2,.,TRBJ2-3,TGTGCCAGCAGCTTAGAGTTCCCCGTCAGCACAGATACGCAGTATTTT,CASSLEFPVSTDTQYF
few,TRBV29-1,TRBD1,TRBJ2-5,TGCAGCGTTGGGCGGGCCAGGGGGGAGACCCAGTACTTC,CSVGRARGETQYF